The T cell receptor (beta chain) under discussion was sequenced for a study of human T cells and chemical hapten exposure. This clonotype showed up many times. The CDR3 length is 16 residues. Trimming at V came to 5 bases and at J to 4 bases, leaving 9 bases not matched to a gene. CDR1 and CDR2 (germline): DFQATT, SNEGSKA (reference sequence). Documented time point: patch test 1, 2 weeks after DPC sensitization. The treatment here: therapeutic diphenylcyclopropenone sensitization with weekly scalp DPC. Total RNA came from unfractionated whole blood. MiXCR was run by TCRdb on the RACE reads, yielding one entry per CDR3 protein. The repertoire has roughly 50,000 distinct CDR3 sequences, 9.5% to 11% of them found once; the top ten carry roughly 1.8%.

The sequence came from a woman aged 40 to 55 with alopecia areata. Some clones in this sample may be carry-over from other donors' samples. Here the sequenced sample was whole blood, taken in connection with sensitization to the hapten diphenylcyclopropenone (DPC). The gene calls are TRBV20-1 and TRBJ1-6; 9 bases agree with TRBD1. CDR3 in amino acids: CSARGQGTFYNSPLHF. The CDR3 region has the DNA TGCAGTGCTCGAGGACAGGGGACTTTTTATAATTCACCCCTCCACTTT.